The next 28 T cell receptor beta chains were all read from a single sample in a study of blood T cell repertoires in COVID-19. TCRdb's copy holds only in-frame clones and misses some; the assay was immunoSEQ multiplex PCR. The profile shows around 300,000 clones, 88% of them singletons. Sequencing input: PBMCs or T cells enriched from blood (not recorded which). The origin of the receptors is a woman in her sixties or seventies in a cohort exposed to, infected with or recovered from COVID-19 (not recorded which).

This sequence joins TRBV18 and TRBJ1-2, with TRBD1 matching 8 bases. Germline CDR1 and CDR2: KGHSH and LQKENI. Unmatched junction bases numbered 3, after V lost 6 bases and J lost 3 bases. The CDR3 consists of 13 residues. CDR3 amino acids: CASSSTGDYGYTF. CDR3 bases: TGTGCCAGCTCGTCGACAGGGGACTATGGCTACACCTTC.

V usage is TRBV7-3 and J usage is TRBJ2-7, with D perhaps matching TRBD1 (6 bases). This CDR3 spans 15 amino acids. Germline V gene data show CDR1 as SGHTA and CDR2 as FQGTGA. Trimming stripped 5 bases from V and 0 bases from J, with 14 bases between. The DNA of the CDR3 is TGTGCCAGCAGCATGGGGACATCTTACTCCTACGAGCAGTACTTC. Its translation is CASSMGTSYSYEQYF.

This chain connects TRBV3-1 (or the pseudogene TRBV3-2) to TRBJ2-1; 9 bases are a match to TRBD1. This CDR3 has 16 residues. Germline trimming cut 4 bases from V and 0 bases from J; bases unmatched to any gene: 4. Germline CDR1 reads LGHDT; CDR2 reads YNNKEL (reference sequence). CDR3 protein: CASSPGQGISYNEQFF. For the CDR3, the DNA is TGTGCCAGCAGCCCTGGACAGGGGATCTCCTACAATGAGCAGTTCTTC.

The chain links TRBV5-6 to TRBJ2-7; 7 bases line up with TRBD1. V shed 0 bases and J 6 bases; nucleotides not matched to a gene: 18. The CDR3 has 18 residues. Germline CDR1 reads SGHDT; CDR2 reads YYEEEE. DNA for the CDR3: TGTGCCAGCAGCTTGGACAGGGGTATTAGTCATAAGTCGCGCGAGCAGTACTTC. Its protein is CASSLDRGISHKSREQYF.

This chain joins TRBV10-3 and TRBJ1-5; 7 bases are shared with TRBD1. Per germline, CDR1 ENHRY and CDR2 SYGVKD. CDR3 length: 15 amino acids. Trimming at V came to 2 bases and at J to 2 bases, leaving 3 bases not matched to a gene. Written as DNA, the CDR3 is TGTGCCATCAGTGAGGGGACAGCCGGCAATCAGCCCCAGCATTTT. This encodes CAISEGTAGNQPQHF.

The chain recombines TRBV6-2 or TRBV6-3 with TRBJ2-1, with D maybe TRBD2 (5 bases). V shed 3 bases and J shed 2 bases, with 11 bases lying between them. The germline gives CDR1 MNHEY, CDR2 SVGEGT. This CDR3 spans 15 amino acids. The DNA of the CDR3 is TGTGCCAGCAGTTATCAAGCGGACCCCTACAATGAGCAGTTCTTC. Encoded protein: CASSYQADPYNEQFF.

V usage is TRBV7-6 and J usage is TRBJ2-7, with 16 bases aligning to TRBD2. Losses at the gene ends were 6 bases for V and 11 bases for J; bases not matched to a gene: 10. Germline assignment: CDR1 SGHVS and CDR2 FNYEAQ. The CDR3 runs 15 residues. In DNA form, the CDR3 reads TGTGCCAGCAGTACCGGGACTAGCGGGAGGGCCTTGGAGTACTTC. It is translated as CASSTGTSGRALEYF.

A word on this clone: At the DNA level, this CDR3 is encoded by other sequences in the same sample as well. V is TRBV20-1 and J is TRBJ2-1; 11 bases align to TRBD2. CDR3 length: 14 amino acids. Germline values: CDR1 DFQATT, CDR2 SNEGSKA (reference sequence). After removal of 3 bases from V and 3 bases from J, the junction contained 1 base not matched to a gene. The CDR3 spells CSASSGGVYNEQFF. CDR3 coding DNA: TGCAGTGCTAGTAGCGGGGGGGTCTACAATGAGCAGTTCTTC.

V gene TRBV14 combines with J gene TRBJ2-5; 7 bases are shared with TRBD2. Looked up from germline, CDR1 is SGHDN and CDR2 is FVKESK. V lost 0 bases and J lost 4; bases outside the gene matches: 5. This CDR3 has 15 amino acids. CDR3: CASSQDRASGETQYF. CDR3 coding DNA: TGTGCCAGCAGCCAAGATAGGGCTAGCGGAGAGACCCAGTACTTC.

The J gene is TRBJ2-1, the V gene TRBV20-1; TRBD2 might be the D (6 bases). Trimming cost V 0 bases and J 10 bases, with 7 bases left between them. The V gene's germline CDR1 is DFQATT and CDR2 SNEGSKA (reference sequence). The CDR3 contains 11 residues. CDR3 in amino acids: CSARDRGEQFF. The CDR3 DNA sequence: TGCAGTGCTAGAGATCGGGGGGAGCAGTTCTTC.

The chain employs TRBV4-1 and TRBJ1-4; a possible D gene is TRBD1 (6 bases). CDR3 size: 15 residues. V shed 1 base and J shed 5 bases, with 11 bases lying between them. The germline V gene has CDR1 MGHRA and CDR2 YSYEKL. For the CDR3, the DNA is TGCGCCAGCAGCCAAGGCGTAGGGGGAAATGAAAAACTGTTTTTT. Residues: CASSQGVGGNEKLFF.

This chain connects TRBV9 to TRBJ2-7, with D possibly being TRBD1 (6 bases). CDR1 SGDLS and CDR2 YYNGEE come from the germline V gene. The length of the CDR3 is 14 residues. V shed 7 bases and J shed 2 bases, with 16 bases lying between them. The CDR3 reads CASATGQGTYEQYF. CDR3 in DNA: TGTGCCAGCGCTACAGGGCAGGGCACCTACGAGCAGTACTTC.

The chain's CDR3 is CASSPGTSGRWETQYF. The CDR3 DNA sequence: TGTGCCAGCAGCCCAGGGACTAGCGGGAGGTGGGAGACCCAGTACTTC. The V call is TRBV7-3, the J call TRBJ2-5, with TRBD2 matching 15 bases. The trim removed 5 bases at V and 5 bases at J, leaving 6 bases unmatched. Germline loops: CDR1 SGHTA, CDR2 FQGTGA. The CDR3 totals 16 residues.

The sample holds a few counts of this clone. This sequence joins TRBV30 and TRBJ1-5; TRBD1 matches 8 bases. This CDR3 region has 15 residues. From germline, CDR1 is GTSNPN and CDR2 SVGIG (reference sequence). Trimming at V came to 5 bases and at J to 6 bases, leaving 12 bases not matched to a gene. CDR3 loop: CAWGRTGKTTQPQHF. Here the CDR3 DNA reads TGTGCCTGGGGGCGGACAGGGAAGACTACTCAGCCCCAGCATTTT.

The chain couples TRBV5-4 to TRBJ1-4; 7 positions match TRBD1. Germline CDR1 reads SGHNT; CDR2 reads YYREEE (reference sequence). Trimming took 4 bases from V and 8 from J; bases not matched to a gene: 14. There are 16 residues in the CDR3. The CDR3 nucleotides are TGTGCCAGCAGCCTTCGGCAAGGGGGCTTTGGAGAAAAACTGTTTTTT. Translated: CASSLRQGGFGEKLFF.

V and J are TRBV18 and TRBJ2-7, with 12 bases fitting TRBD2. V shed 1 base and J 0 bases; nucleotides not matched to a gene: 4. This CDR3 spans 17 amino acids. Per the germline V gene, CDR1 is KGHSH and CDR2 is LQKENI. The CDR3 DNA reads as TGTGCCAGCTCACCACGGACTAGCGGGGCCCTCTCCTACGAGCAGTACTTC. Its protein is CASSPRTSGALSYEQYF.

This chain joins TRBV5-1 and TRBJ2-3; 8 bases align to TRBD1. Germline V gives CDR1 SGHRS, CDR2 YFSETQ. The CDR3 has 17 residues. The ends lost 4 bases at V and 3 bases at J; junction bases unmatched: 13. For the CDR3, the DNA is TGCGCCAGCAGCCCTCGTCGGCAGGGGGCTAAAACAGATACGCAGTATTTT. Its protein is CASSPRRQGAKTDTQYF. Filled out from reference TRBV5-1 and TRBJ2-3, the complete variable domain reads KAGVTQTPRYLIKTRGQQVTLSCSPISGHRSVSWYQQTPGQGLQFLFEYFSETQRNKGNFPGRFSGRQFSNSRSEMNVSTLELGDSALYLCASSPRRQGAKTDTQYFGPGTRLTVL.

J is TRBJ2-7 and V is TRBV13; 8 bases line up with TRBD2. The CDR3 sequence is 16 residues long. V lost 6 bases and J lost 2; bases outside the gene matches: 12. The germline V gene has CDR1 PRHDT and CDR2 FYEKMQ (reference sequence). The CDR3 spells CASSSNEGLEAYEQYF. DNA for the CDR3: TGTGCCAGCAGTTCCAATGAGGGACTAGAGGCCTACGAGCAGTACTTC. The full variable domain, with the rest looked up from reference TRBV13 and TRBJ2-7, is AAGVIQSPRHLIKEKRETATLKCYPIPRHDTVYWYQQGPGQDPQFLISFYEKMQSDKGSIPDRFSAQQFSDYHSELNMSSLELGDSALYFCASSSNEGLEAYEQYFGPGTRLTVT.

The rearrangement uses TRBV11-2 and TRBJ2-7; D might be TRBD1 (5 bases). Trimming took 7 bases from V and 2 from J, leaving 15 bases between them. Germline V gene data show CDR1 as SGHAT and CDR2 as FQNNGV. CDR3 size: 14 residues. The CDR3 sequence: CASTAMLGPYEQYF. CDR3 nucleotides: TGTGCCAGCACCGCGATGTTGGGGCCCTACGAGCAGTACTTC.

This chain joins TRBV30 and TRBJ2-2, with TRBD2 identical over 11 bases. CDR1 is GTSNPN and CDR2 is SVGIG in the germline V gene (reference sequence). The CDR3 contains 14 residues. V was pared by 0 bases and J by 7 bases, with 1 base of the junction left unmatched. The CDR3 region has the DNA TGTGCCTGGAGTGTCCTAGCGGGGGGCGGGGAGCTGTTTTTT. It translates to CAWSVLAGGGELFF.

In nucleotides, the CDR3 is TGCGCCAGCAGCTTGGAACAGCCGTCCTACGAGCAGTACTTC. It yields the protein CASSLEQPSYEQYF. V and J are TRBV5-1 and TRBJ2-7; D is unclear. Trimming removed 0 bases at V and 1 base at J, with 8 bases between. Germline CDR1 is SGHRS and CDR2 is YFSETQ. The CDR3 sequence is 14 residues long.

This clone was found a few times. The rearrangement uses TRBV19 and TRBJ1-1, with D perhaps TRBD1 (6 bases). CDR3 length: 15 residues. V was trimmed by 5 bases and J by 3 bases, leaving 16 bases between them. CDR1 is LNHDA, CDR2 SQIVND, per germline (reference sequence). As DNA, the CDR3 is TGTGCCAGTAGTCCGCCCACAGGGAGGGACACTGAAGCTTTCTTT. Protein product: CASSPPTGRDTEAFF.

This clone was picked up one time. The rearrangement links TRBV20-1 to TRBJ1-3; D is possibly TRBD1 (6 bases). V lost 3 bases and J lost 4, with 13 bases in between. The CDR3 consists of 14 residues. CDR1 is DFQATT, CDR2 SNEGSKA, per germline (reference sequence). CDR3 region: CSASQGRAGNTIYF. The CDR3 coding sequence is TGCAGTGCTAGTCAGGGGCGGGCCGGAAACACCATATATTTT.

The sample holds many counts of this clone. V is TRBV15 and J is TRBJ2-7; D remains ambiguous. Germline V CDR1 and CDR2: LNHNV, YYDKDF (reference sequence). The CDR3 runs to 13 residues. V lost 0 bases and J 1 base, leaving 4 bases between the germline ends. The CDR3 is CATSRERSYEQYF. CDR3 nucleotide sequence: TGTGCCACCAGCAGAGAGCGGTCCTACGAGCAGTACTTC.

The table lists this clone with a count of one. The DNA for the CDR3 is TGTGCCAGCAGGGGGAGATACTCCTACGAGCAGTACTTC. The encoded protein is CASRGRYSYEQYF. The rearrangement joins TRBV11-2 to TRBJ2-7; D may be TRBD2 (5 bases). The CDR3 covers 13 residues. V lost 6 bases and J lost 0, with 9 bases in between. CDR1 and CDR2 from the germline V gene are SGHAT and FQNNGV.

The chain couples TRBV15 to TRBJ2-7, with D perhaps TRBD2 (6 bases). V lost 5 bases and J 3 bases, leaving 14 bases between the germline ends. Germline-derived CDR1 and CDR2 are LNHNV and YYDKDF (reference sequence). CDR3 length: 14 amino acids. CDR3: CATSLRGRIYEQYF. The CDR3 DNA sequence: TGTGCCACCAGCTTGCGTGGGAGGATCTACGAGCAGTACTTC.

This chain links TRBV12-3 or TRBV12-4 with TRBJ1-2, with D maybe TRBD1 (6 bases). The V end was cut by 2 bases, the J end by 4 bases, with 8 bases between. The CDR3 length is 13 residues. The CDR3 sequence is CASSLRGFYGYTF. DNA for the CDR3: TGTGCCAGCAGTTTAAGGGGGTTCTATGGCTACACCTTC.

In the case of this clone: Since no conserved phenylalanine or tryptophan closes the CDR3, a read error is the likely cause. It is unclear where the CDR3 begins or ends on the DNA, so no DNA is shown, and the CDR3 is as TCRdb lists it. The chain recombines TRBV28 with TRBJ2-7; whether TRBD2, the table's D call, matches the DNA was not checked. Germline loops: CDR1 MDHEN, CDR2 SYDVKM. The CDR3 region is 13 residues in length, termini included. This CDR3 reads CASSFGLAGLSVA.